The text below deals with one T cell receptor (beta chain). This sample is part of a study of blood T cell dynamics during melanoma immunotherapy. Time point denoted: pre-treatment baseline. Here immunoSEQ multiplex PCR was the method, and the copy in TCRdb shows in-frame clones only, minus some. Of some 15,000 clones in the sample, just over 90% were seen once. The germline V and J ends were trimmed by 1 base and 2 bases, with 13 bases remaining between them. Germline V gene lookup returns CDR1 LGHNA and CDR2 YNFKEQ. This CDR3 comprises 16 residues. The J gene is TRBJ2-3, the V gene TRBV4-2; D is perhaps TRBD2 (5 bases). The TCR originated in a human donor with melanoma. Sequences were derived from blood, sampled from a patient treated with checkpoint blockade. CDR3 DNA sequence: TGTGCCAGCAGCCAAGGAGCGGAGAAAATCACAGATACGCAGTATTTT. Translating it yields CASSQGAEKITDTQYF.